The source of this TCR beta chain is a study of response to subunit inactivated influenza vaccine. Study-wide findings and caveats: Authors proposed each seasonal influenza vaccination draws in few new T cells.

TCRdb redid the calling of the RT-PCR reads with MiXCR, one entry per CDR3 protein. The sample yields about 180,000 distinct CDR3 sequences, around 9% seen once. CDR3 size: 14 residues. The V gene end was trimmed by 6 bases and the J gene end by 3 bases; junction bases not matched to a gene: 8. Germline-derived CDR1 and CDR2 are SGHRS and YFSETQ. As to this clonotype: Its matching antigen is unknown.

The genes are TRBV5-1 and TRBJ1-2; 7 bases are shared with TRBD1. This TCR was sampled from a man aged 50-59 years who received an inactivated influenza vaccine. The specimen comprised non-naive T cells sorted from PBMCs, sampled on the day of vaccination. The CDR3 is CASTYGQADYGYTF. CDR3 DNA: TGCGCCAGCACCTACGGACAGGCCGACTATGGCTACACCTTC.